This TCR beta chain is drawn from a study of blood T cell repertoires in COVID-19. Study as a whole: From the United States, Italy and Spain came samples of acute and convalescent COVID-19.

In its sample, this clone was seen once. The CDR3 has 15 residues. Germline V gene sequence: CDR1 SGHAT, CDR2 FQNNGV. Trimming removed 4 bases from V and 2 bases from J, with 13 bases in between. Assay used: immunoSEQ multiplex PCR; TCRdb lists only in-frame clones, some missing. The top ten hold roughly 1.2% of the sample, which has some 170,000 clones, more than 75% seen once. This chain uses TRBV11-2 with TRBJ2-3; D perhaps matches TRBD1 (6 bases). This receptor was taken from a human donor with acute COVID-19. The donor label of this sample is uncertain. The specimen was PBMCs or T cells enriched from blood (not recorded which). The CDR3 nucleotides read TGTGCCAGCAGCTCAGGGGCAGGCCACACAGATACGCAGTATTTT. Translating gives CASSSGAGHTDTQYF.